This entry concerns a single T cell receptor beta chain. The PCR had 60 Vbeta and 13 Jbeta primers. The repertoire was sequenced with immunoSEQ multiplex PCR; TCRdb's copy has only in-frame clones and lacks some. The sample gives approximately 300,000 clones, roughly 86% of which show up once; 2% to 2.5% is in the top ten. The data were obtained in a study of cytomegalovirus exposure and HLA in healthy donors. Overall study: An early data release held some 89 million unique TCRs from HLA-typed donors. Among several hundred genotyped donors, about 80% fell in the Caucasian-associated ancestry cluster.

The germline V gene has CDR1 SGHRS and CDR2 YFSETQ. The CDR3 loop spans 14 amino acids. V was pared by 4 bases and J by 11 bases, with 13 bases of the junction left unmatched. The origin of this receptor is a woman in her thirties or forties in good health and CMV-seropositive. The chain is built from TRBV5-1 and TRBJ1-1, with 8 bases identical to TRBD1. What was sequenced was PBMCs. This chain's CDR3 is CASSQDDRGTGAFF. The CDR3 DNA reads TGCGCCAGCAGCCAGGATGACAGGGGTACTGGGGCTTTCTTT.